This TCR beta chain was identified during a study of patients and donors after allogeneic stem cell transplantation (dated by TCRdb to about 2020). The library was produced with RT-PCR. The sample was run on a NextSeq 550. The raw public data were reprocessed by TCRdb itself: fastp quality trimming at Q25, MiXCR clonotype calling, in-frame beta chains only. Identical CDR3 protein sequences are pooled into one entry, listed with their most common genes and DNA. The sample contains 410,000 or so distinct CDR3 sequences, roughly 17% of them found a single time. About 7% of the sample is held by the ten biggest clonotypes. The CDR3 sequence holds 14 residues, the cysteine and phenylalanine included. The CDR3 DNA has 42 bases and is translated from base 1. The junction shows trimming of 4 bases on V and 4 bases on J, and the gene matches do not reach 7 bases of it. The germline V gene yields SGHRS for CDR1 and YFSETQ for CDR2.

In the case of this clonotype: No cognate antigen has been identified for it. No much larger clonotype is one base removed from it; base qualities were not supplied.

Sequences were obtained from blood, either unsorted or a sorted T cell fraction (not recorded which). This receptor was obtained from a human donor who was either an allogeneic HSCT recipient or a stem cell or donor lymphocyte infusion donor (not recorded which). It is not recorded whose cells these are; they may come from a transplant donor. The chain is made from TRBV5-1 and TRBJ2-7, with 8 bases in between that match TRBD2. The bases are TGCGCCAGCAGCCCCTGGACTAGCTCGTACGAGCAGTACTTC. This gives the protein CASSPWTSSYEQYF.